These T cell receptor beta chains were read from a single sample in a study of blood T cell repertoires in COVID-19. Here immunoSEQ multiplex PCR was the method, and the copy in TCRdb shows in-frame clones only, minus some. The table has around 150,000 clones, roughly 81% seen once. Sequencing was performed on PBMCs or T cells enriched from blood (not recorded which). These TCRs come from a woman between 45 and 60 years old with acute COVID-19. Both conserved end residues are part of each CDR3. Fields, in order: V gene, D gene, clone size, J gene, CDR3 protein, CDR3 DNA. The D gene is left open where the match is weak. Clone size is shown for a subset of rows, as once, few, many or a class of expanded clone.

V: TRBV7-8
D: TRBD2
size: .
J: TRBJ2-7
CDR3: CASSLANGRNYEQYF
DNA: TGTGCCAGCAGCTTAGCGAACGGGAGGAACTACGAGCAGTACTTC

V: TRBV2
D: .
size: .
J: TRBJ2-1
CDR3: CASRLTENEQFF
DNA: TGTGCCAGCAGGCTTACAGAGAATGAGCAGTTCTTC

V: TRBV6-5
D: .
size: .
J: TRBJ1-3
CDR3: CASGRGNSGNTIYF
DNA: TGTGCCAGCGGAAGGGGGAACTCTGGAAACACCATATATTTT

V: TRBV11-3
D: TRBD2
size: few
J: TRBJ2-3
CDR3: CASSSPGEGLAGGTDTQYF
DNA: TGTGCCAGCAGCTCACCGGGTGAGGGACTAGCGGGAGGGACAGATACGCAGTATTTT

V: TRBV7-9
D: .
size: .
J: TRBJ1-1
CDR3: CASTPGGVPLGAFF
DNA: TGTGCCAGCACCCCGGGGGGAGTCCCCCTCGGAGCTTTCTTT

V: TRBV10-1
D: TRBD2
size: few
J: TRBJ2-1
CDR3: CASSERASGRAQVQNEQFF
DNA: TGCGCCAGCAGTGAAAGGGCTAGCGGGAGGGCCCAGGTACAGAATGAGCAGTTCTTC

V: TRBV7-9
D: TRBD1
size: .
J: TRBJ2-2
CDR3: CASSSRDRGGTGELFF
DNA: TGTGCCAGCAGCTCCCGGGACAGGGGCGGCACCGGGGAGCTGTTTTTT

V: TRBV30
D: TRBD1
size: .
J: TRBJ1-6
CDR3: CALRQGGNSPLHF
DNA: TGTGCCTTGCGACAGGGCGGTAATTCACCCCTCCACTTT

V: TRBV30
D: TRBD1
size: many
J: TRBJ1-3
CDR3: CAWDKGQGRNTIYF
DNA: TGTGCCTGGGACAAAGGACAGGGTAGAAACACCATATATTTT

V: TRBV7-9
D: .
size: .
J: TRBJ1-5
CDR3: CASSLGSQPQHF
DNA: TGTGCCAGCAGCTTAGGGAGCCAGCCCCAGCATTTT

V: TRBV30
D: .
size: .
J: TRBJ2-7
CDR3: CAWSRTSNEQYF
DNA: TGTGCCTGGAGCCGAACTAGTAACGAGCAGTACTTC

V: TRBV15
D: .
size: .
J: TRBJ1-1
CDR3: CATSRDQGGAEAFF
DNA: TGTGCCACCAGCAGAGATCAGGGAGGGGCTGAAGCTTTCTTT

V: TRBV4-2
D: TRBD2
size: .
J: TRBJ2-7
CDR3: CASSHATGTSGYEQYF
DNA: TGTGCCAGCAGCCACGCGACCGGGACTAGCGGCTACGAGCAGTACTTC

V: TRBV27
D: TRBD2
size: .
J: TRBJ2-5
CDR3: CASSFSGGWETQYF
DNA: TGTGCCAGCAGTTTTTCGGGGGGATGGGAGACCCAGTACTTC

V: TRBV28
D: TRBD2
size: .
J: TRBJ2-7
CDR3: CASSHASGSDEQYF
DNA: TGTGCCAGCAGCCATGCCAGCGGGAGTGACGAGCAGTACTTC

V: TRBV3-1/TRBV3-2
D: .
size: .
J: TRBJ1-3
CDR3: CASSQYGAGNTIYF
DNA: TGTGCCAGCAGCCAATACGGAGCTGGAAACACCATATATTTT

V: TRBV5-4
D: .
size: .
J: TRBJ2-2
CDR3: CASSLGQKSTDGELFF
DNA: TGTGCCAGCAGCTTGGGACAAAAGTCGACGGACGGGGAGCTGTTTTTT

V: TRBV18
D: .
size: .
J: TRBJ2-2
CDR3: CASSQRASNTGELFF
DNA: TGTGCCAGCTCACAAAGAGCCTCGAACACCGGGGAGCTGTTTTTT

V: TRBV4-3
D: .
size: .
J: TRBJ2-7
CDR3: CASSPMTSSYEQYF
DNA: TGCGCCAGCAGCCCGATGACTAGCTCCTACGAGCAGTACTTC

V: TRBV12-3/TRBV12-4
D: .
size: .
J: TRBJ1-4
CDR3: CATKATTNEKLFF
DNA: TGTGCCACGAAAGCTACAACTAATGAAAAACTGTTTTTT

V: TRBV2
D: .
size: few
J: TRBJ1-6
CDR3: CASSVWEGSSYNSPLHF
DNA: TGTGCCAGCAGTGTGTGGGAGGGGAGCTCCTATAATTCACCCCTCCACTTT

V: TRBV5-4
D: .
size: .
J: TRBJ2-3
CDR3: CAYNFRSTDTQYF
DNA: TGTGCTTACAATTTCAGGAGCACAGATACGCAGTATTTT

V: TRBV24-1
D: .
size: .
J: TRBJ1-1
CDR3: CATSDQARYPEAFF
DNA: TGTGCCACCAGTGACCAAGCCCGCTACCCTGAAGCTTTCTTT

V: TRBV5-5
D: .
size: .
J: TRBJ1-1
CDR3: CASSSLRGTEAFF
DNA: TGTGCCAGCAGCTCCCTCAGGGGCACTGAAGCTTTCTTT

V: TRBV7-2
D: .
size: .
J: TRBJ1-5
CDR3: CASSLVSVPRGRQPQHF
DNA: TGTGCCAGCAGCTTAGTCTCGGTTCCCAGGGGTCGCCAGCCCCAGCATTTT

V: TRBV29-1
D: .
size: .
J: TRBJ1-1
CDR3: CSVAGGWTEAFF
DNA: TGCAGCGTGGCTGGAGGGTGGACTGAAGCTTTCTTT

V: TRBV4-2
D: TRBD2
size: few
J: TRBJ2-7
CDR3: CASSQEASGMGEQYF
DNA: TGTGCCAGCAGCCAAGAAGCTAGCGGGATGGGGGAGCAGTACTTC

V: TRBV6-5
D: TRBD2
size: .
J: TRBJ2-1
CDR3: CASSPGLAGASEQFF
DNA: TGTGCCAGCAGCCCAGGACTAGCGGGAGCTTCGGAGCAGTTCTTC

V: TRBV29-1
D: .
size: .
J: TRBJ2-3
CDR3: CSVDTQGSDTQYF
DNA: TGCAGCGTTGATACGCAGGGATCAGATACGCAGTATTTT

V: TRBV27
D: TRBD1
size: .
J: TRBJ2-7
CDR3: CASSRDRSDEQYF
DNA: TGTGCCAGCAGTAGGGACAGGAGCGACGAGCAGTACTTC

V: TRBV7-8
D: TRBD1
size: .
J: TRBJ1-6
CDR3: CASSLRGTVLGNSPLHF
DNA: TGTGCCAGCAGCTTAAGGGGGACAGTCCTAGGGAATTCACCCCTCCACTTT

V: TRBV28
D: TRBD1
size: .
J: TRBJ1-6
CDR3: CASSLYRGNLALHF
DNA: TGTGCCAGCAGTTTATACAGGGGAAACCTGGCCCTCCACTTT

V: TRBV4-1
D: TRBD2
size: once
J: TRBJ2-1
CDR3: CASSPLLMTSGRINEQFF
DNA: TGCGCCAGCAGCCCCCTACTGATGACTAGCGGGAGGATAAATGAGCAGTTCTTC

V: TRBV29-1
D: TRBD1
size: .
J: TRBJ2-5
CDR3: CSAGQGQETQYF
DNA: TGCAGCGCAGGACAGGGCCAAGAGACCCAGTACTTC

V: TRBV10-1
D: TRBD2
size: many
J: TRBJ2-3
CDR3: CASSEELLAGGTDTQYF
DNA: TGCGCCAGCAGTGAGGAGTTGCTAGCGGGCGGCACAGATACGCAGTATTTT

V: TRBV19
D: TRBD2
size: .
J: TRBJ2-1
CDR3: CASKRREGGNEQFF
DNA: TGTGCCAGTAAACGGCGGGAGGGGGGGAATGAGCAGTTCTTC

V: TRBV3-1/TRBV3-2
D: .
size: .
J: TRBJ1-2
CDR3: CASSQLRKNYGYTF
DNA: TGTGCCAGCAGCCAACTCAGAAAGAACTATGGCTACACCTTC

V: TRBV19
D: .
size: .
J: TRBJ1-2
CDR3: CATSVREGGYTF
DNA: TGTGCCACCTCAGTTCGGGAGGGTGGCTACACCTTC

V: TRBV6-5
D: TRBD1
size: .
J: TRBJ1-2
CDR3: CASRSLPQGAGGYTF
DNA: TGTGCCAGCAGATCTCTACCCCAGGGGGCGGGTGGCTACACCTTC

V: TRBV7-9
D: TRBD1
size: .
J: TRBJ1-1
CDR3: CASSFGTGNPEAFF
DNA: TGTGCCAGCAGCTTCGGGACAGGGAATCCTGAAGCTTTCTTT

V: TRBV19
D: .
size: few
J: TRBJ2-7
CDR3: CASSWGLSYEQYF
DNA: TGTGCCAGTAGTTGGGGGCTAAGCTACGAGCAGTACTTC

V: TRBV11-2
D: TRBD1
size: .
J: TRBJ1-2
CDR3: CASSSGTGGAYGYTF
DNA: TGTGCCAGCAGCTCAGGGACAGGGGGTGCCTATGGCTACACCTTC

V: TRBV18
D: .
size: few
J: TRBJ2-1
CDR3: CASSPCRVRGSYNEQFF
DNA: TGTGCCAGCTCACCATGTCGCGTCAGGGGCTCCTACAATGAGCAGTTCTTC

V: TRBV4-1
D: .
size: .
J: TRBJ2-7
CDR3: CASSHTWPFKNEQYF
DNA: TGCGCCAGCAGCCATACATGGCCTTTTAAGAACGAGCAGTACTTC

V: TRBV7-8
D: TRBD2
size: once
J: TRBJ2-3
CDR3: CASTIGRAAGGDTQYF
DNA: TGTGCCAGCACCATCGGGCGGGCGGCGGGAGGTGATACGCAGTATTTT

V: TRBV7-3
D: TRBD2
size: few
J: TRBJ2-1
CDR3: CASSAGLAGGLKFF
DNA: TGTGCCAGCAGCGCGGGACTAGCGGGAGGCCTAAAGTTCTTC